This TCR beta chain emerged from a study of shared clonotypes between healthy human individuals. Clones were read by immunoSEQ multiplex PCR, and TCRdb kept only the in-frame ones, dropping some. Of over 1.4 million clones listed, roughly 97% are singletons. Germline CDR1 KGHSH, CDR2 LQKENI. Trimming pared 3 bases from V and 3 bases from J, leaving 15 bases between. This CDR3 has 16 residues. Input material: naive CD4+ T cells sorted from blood. Subset indicated: CD45RA+ positively selected. The gene calls are TRBV18 and TRBJ1-5; D unresolved. The clonotype comes from a man aged 30 to 39 in good health. The CDR3 DNA reads TGTGCCAGCTCACCGTCCGGAGGGCTCATCAATCAGCCCCAGCATTTT. Residues: CASSPSGGLINQPQHF.